Reported below is one T cell receptor beta chain. The data derive from a study of T cells in localized non-small cell lung cancer. The germline V and J ends were trimmed by 3 bases and 3 bases, with 12 bases remaining between them. CDR1 and CDR2 (germline): SGDLS, YYNGEE. The CDR3 runs to 14 residues. The assay was immunoSEQ multiplex PCR, and TCRdb's table has in-frame clones only and misses some. The sample shows about 24,000 clones, under 95% of them seen only once. This sequence was found in a man between 35 and 75 years old with stage III squamous cell lung carcinoma. The chain uses TRBV9 and TRBJ2-5; possibly TRBD1 or TRBD2 for D (6 bases each). Source: peripheral blood, taken before any cancer treatment. The CDR3 bases are TGTGCCAGCAGCGAGGGAGGACAGAAAGAGACCCAGTACTTC. Residues: CASSEGGQKETQYF.